One and the same sample provided the 5 T cell receptor beta chains below, sequenced in a study of blood T cell repertoires in COVID-19. This table comes from immunoSEQ multiplex PCR, and its TCRdb copy is limited to in-frame clones, with some not included. The repertoire consists of roughly 100,000 clones, with 70% to 90% occurring once and the leading ten covering roughly 3%. What was sequenced was peripheral blood. These receptors were obtained from a man over 45 in a cohort sampled during active COVID-19.

The gene calls are TRBV5-1 and TRBJ2-1; tentatively, D is TRBD1 (6 bases). Trimming shortened V by 3 bases and J by 9 bases, and 22 bases separated the two germline ends. The CDR3 extends over 16 amino acids. In germline, CDR1 is SGHRS, CDR2 YFSETQ. The CDR3 sequence: CASSSVSGQGSSEQFF. The CDR3 nucleotides are TGCGCCAGCAGCTCCGTGTCCGGCCAGGGGTCCAGTGAGCAGTTCTTC.

A few counts support this clone. This sequence joins TRBV4-2 and TRBJ1-2, with D possibly matching TRBD1 (6 bases). The CDR3 runs to 17 residues. Germline values: CDR1 LGHNA, CDR2 YNFKEQ. V was pared by 0 bases and J by 1 base, with 15 bases between. CDR3 sequence reads: CASSQDAGAAVNYGYTF. The CDR3 nucleotides read TGTGCCAGCAGCCAAGATGCAGGGGCCGCGGTTAACTATGGCTACACCTTC.

In the case of this clone: Other DNA sequences of this sample code for an identical CDR3. J is TRBJ2-3 and V is TRBV5-1, with D possibly TRBD2 on 6 matching bases. Trimming pared 1 base from V and 0 bases from J, leaving 9 bases between. This CDR3 has 15 amino acids. Germline-derived CDR1 and CDR2 are SGHRS and YFSETQ. The CDR3, as DNA: TGCGCCAGCAGCTTGTCCGGGACTAGCACAGATACGCAGTATTTT. It codes for CASSLSGTSTDTQYF.

The V and J genes are TRBV19 and TRBJ1-5, with D perhaps TRBD1 (6 bases). The CDR3 is made up of 14 amino acids. Germline-derived CDR1 and CDR2 are LNHDA and SQIVND (reference sequence). V was shortened by 5 bases and J by 3 bases, with 11 bases between the two germline ends. This CDR3 reads CASSPRQVNQPQHF. The DNA of the CDR3 is TGTGCCAGTAGTCCAAGACAGGTCAATCAGCCCCAGCATTTT.

V usage is TRBV5-1 and J usage is TRBJ2-3, with 9 bases fitting TRBD2. V lost 2 bases to trimming and J lost 0 bases; unmatched junction nucleotides: 13. The V gene's germline CDR1 is SGHRS and CDR2 YFSETQ. This CDR3 spans 19 amino acids. CDR3 nucleotide sequence: TGCGCCAGCAGCTTCCCCTGGCTAGCGGGGTCCTCTAGCACAGATACGCAGTATTTT. It codes for CASSFPWLAGSSSTDTQYF.